The T cell receptor (beta chain) under discussion was sequenced for a study of CD8+CD57+ T cells in acquired aplastic anemia. CDR3 and TCR beta VDJ profiling relied on genomic DNA as the template. MiXCR, applied by TCRdb to the reads, yields one record per CDR3 protein. The table has over 150,000 distinct CDR3 sequences, 35% to 55% seen once. The CDR3 length is 12 residues. Germline CDR1 and CDR2: SGHDN and FVKESK. V lost 2 bases and J lost 5, with 6 bases in between. This TCR derives from a human donor in good health. Sequences were obtained from sorted CD4+, CD8+, or CD8+CD57+ T cells (not recorded which) from PBMCs. The chain recombines TRBV14 with TRBJ1-2; D uncertain. The CDR3 is CASSQTLYGYTF. CDR3 DNA sequence: TGTGCCAGCAGCCAAACGTTGTATGGCTACACCTTC.